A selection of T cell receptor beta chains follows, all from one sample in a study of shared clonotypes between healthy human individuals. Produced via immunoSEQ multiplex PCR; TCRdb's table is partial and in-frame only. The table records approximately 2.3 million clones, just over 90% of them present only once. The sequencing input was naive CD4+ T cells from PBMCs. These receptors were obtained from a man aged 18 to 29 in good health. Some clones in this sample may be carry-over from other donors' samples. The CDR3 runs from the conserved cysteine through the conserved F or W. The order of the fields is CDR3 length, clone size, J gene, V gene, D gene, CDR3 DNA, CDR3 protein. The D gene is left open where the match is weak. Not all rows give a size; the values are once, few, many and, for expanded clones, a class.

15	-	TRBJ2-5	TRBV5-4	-	TGTGCCAGCAGCTTGTCAGGGTCTATAGTGGAGACCCAGTACTTC	CASSLSGSIVETQYF
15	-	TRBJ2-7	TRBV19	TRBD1	TGTGCCAGTAGTACGCCGGACAGGGGCTACTACGAGCAGTACTTC	CASSTPDRGYYEQYF
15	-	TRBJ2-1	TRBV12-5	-	TGTGCTAGTGCCCCTTTTGGTCCAGCGGGCAATGAGCAGTTCTTC	CASAPFGPAGNEQFF
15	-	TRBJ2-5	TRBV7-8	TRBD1	TGTGCCAGCAGCGAACCGACAGGGGGATTGGAGACCCAGTACTTC	CASSEPTGGLETQYF
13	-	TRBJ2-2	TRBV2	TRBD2	TGTGCCAGCAGCGGACTAGCAGCCGGGGAGCTGTTTTTT	CASSGLAAGELFF
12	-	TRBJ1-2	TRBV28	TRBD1	TGTGCCAGCAGTTCGGCGGACAGGGTTGAAACCTTC	CASSSADRVETF
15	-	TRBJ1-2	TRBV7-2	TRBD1	TGTGCCAGCAGCCCACGCCACAGGGGGCTCTATGGCTACACCTTC	CASSPRHRGLYGYTF
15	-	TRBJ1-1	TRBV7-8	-	TGTGCCAGCAGCTTAGGTCGGGGTAGGTACACTGAAGCTTTCTTT	CASSLGRGRYTEAFF
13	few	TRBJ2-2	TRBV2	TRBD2	TGTGCCAGCACCCGGGAGGTCACCGGGGAGCTGTTTTTT	CASTREVTGELFF
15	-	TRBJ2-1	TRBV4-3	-	TGCGCCAGCAGCCTCGGACTCGACTCCTACAATGAGCAGTTCTTC	CASSLGLDSYNEQFF
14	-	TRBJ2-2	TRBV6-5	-	TGTGCCAGCAGTTACTGGCGGGACACCGGGGAGCTGTTTTTT	CASSYWRDTGELFF
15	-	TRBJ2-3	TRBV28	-	TGTGCCAGCAGTCCCCTAGGATTAACTGTGGATACGCAGTATTTT	CASSPLGLTVDTQYF
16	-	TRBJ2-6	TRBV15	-	TGTGCCACCAGCAGAGGGGCGGTGGCGGGGGCCAACGTCCTGACTTTC	CATSRGAVAGANVLTF
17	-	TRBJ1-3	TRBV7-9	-	TGTGCCAGCAGCTTAGCTCAGGGGAGCAACTCTGGAAACACCATATATTTT	CASSLAQGSNSGNTIYF
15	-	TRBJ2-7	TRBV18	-	TGTGCCAGCTCACCAGGCAGGGGCAATACCTACGAGCAGTACTTC	CASSPGRGNTYEQYF
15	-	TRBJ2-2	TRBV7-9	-	TGTGCCAGCAGCTTAGCGGTGGGCGCGGCCGGGGAGCTGTTTTTT	CASSLAVGAAGELFF
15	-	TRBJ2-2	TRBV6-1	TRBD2	TGTGCCAGCAGTGAAATAGCGGGAGGCACCGGGGAGCTGTTTTTT	CASSEIAGGTGELFF